Listed here are 3 T cell receptor beta chains from one sample, sequenced in a study of T cells in Graves' hyperthyroidism and ophthalmopathy. Amplified TCR beta CDR3 regions derived from RNA transcripts. In the first-round RT-PCR of the TCR CDR3, the HTBI primer set was used. MiXCR was run by TCRdb on the multiplex PCR reads, yielding one entry per CDR3 protein. The table has about 480,000 distinct CDR3 sequences, roughly 24% seen once. Sequenced sample: blood. The receptors were sampled from a woman aged 30 to 39 with Graves' ophthalmopathy.

This clonotype has at least ten counts. The V call is TRBV20-1, the J call TRBJ2-5; unclear D gene. CDR3 length: 14 residues. V was shortened by 3 bases and J by 4 bases, with 15 bases between the two germline ends. Germline CDR1 reads DFQATT; CDR2 reads SNEGSKA (reference sequence). The CDR3, as DNA: TGCAGTGCTAGTACAAGCAGCACTCCAGAGACCCAGTACTTC. It yields the protein CSASTSSTPETQYF.

This clonotype was seen repeatedly, ten times or more. The J gene is TRBJ2-7, the V gene TRBV19; 13 bases align to TRBD2. From germline, CDR1 is LNHDA and CDR2 SQIVND (reference sequence). With V trimmed by 5 bases and J by 1 base, 8 bases remained unmatched. CDR3 size: 17 residues. The CDR3 spells CASSPGLAGERSYEQYF. CDR3 sequence (DNA): TGTGCCAGTAGTCCCGGACTAGCGGGGGAGAGATCCTACGAGCAGTACTTC. Full variable domain (missing parts from reference TRBV19 and TRBJ2-7): DGGITQSPKYLFRKEGQNVTLSCEQNLNHDAMYWYRQDPGQGLRLIYYSQIVNDFQKGDIAEGYSVSREKKESFPLTVTSAQKNPTAFYLCASSPGLAGERSYEQYFGPGTRLTVT.

This clonotype was picked up many times. The V gene is TRBV9, the J gene TRBJ1-1, with D possibly TRBD1 on 5 matching bases. Germline V gives CDR1 SGDLS, CDR2 YYNGEE. The CDR3 covers 13 residues. The V end was cut by 4 bases, the J end by 4 bases, with 11 bases between. CDR3 amino acids: CASSMSGSTEAFF. CDR3 in DNA: TGTGCCAGCAGCATGTCAGGGTCCACTGAAGCTTTCTTT.